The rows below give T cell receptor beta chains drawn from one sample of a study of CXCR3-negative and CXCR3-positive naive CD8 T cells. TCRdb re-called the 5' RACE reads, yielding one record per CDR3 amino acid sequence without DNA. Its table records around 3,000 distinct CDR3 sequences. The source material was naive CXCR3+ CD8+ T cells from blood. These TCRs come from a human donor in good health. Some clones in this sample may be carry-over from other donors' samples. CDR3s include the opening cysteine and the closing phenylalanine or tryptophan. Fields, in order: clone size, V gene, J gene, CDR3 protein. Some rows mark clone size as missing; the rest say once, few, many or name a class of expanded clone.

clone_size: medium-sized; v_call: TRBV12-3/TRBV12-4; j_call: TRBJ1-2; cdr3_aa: CASSLQGTYYGYTF
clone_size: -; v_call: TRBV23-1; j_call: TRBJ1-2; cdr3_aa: CAPQGLPYGYTF
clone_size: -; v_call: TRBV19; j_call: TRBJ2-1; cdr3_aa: CASGSSYNEQFF
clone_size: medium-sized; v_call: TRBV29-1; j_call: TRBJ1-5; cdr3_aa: CSVRDGSKPQHF
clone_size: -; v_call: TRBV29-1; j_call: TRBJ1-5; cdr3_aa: CSVRKELDQPQHF
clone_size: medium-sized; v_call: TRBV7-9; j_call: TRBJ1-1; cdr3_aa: CASSILQDDTEAFF
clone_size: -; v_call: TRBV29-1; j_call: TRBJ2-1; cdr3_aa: CSAGLAGTYNEQFF
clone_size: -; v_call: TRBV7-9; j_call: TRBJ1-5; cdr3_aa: CASSPTGGDQPQHF
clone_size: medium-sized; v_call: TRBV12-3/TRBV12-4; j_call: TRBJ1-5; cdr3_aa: CASSLGMAREPQHF
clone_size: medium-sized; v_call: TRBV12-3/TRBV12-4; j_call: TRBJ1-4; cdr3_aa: CASSPAGLFDEKLFF
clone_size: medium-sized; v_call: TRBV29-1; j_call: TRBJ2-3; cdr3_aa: CSVEQSDTQYF
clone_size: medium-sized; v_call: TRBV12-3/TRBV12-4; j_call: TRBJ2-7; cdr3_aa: CASSLYATSVSYEQYF
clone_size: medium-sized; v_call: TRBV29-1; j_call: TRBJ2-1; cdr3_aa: CSVRQGASEQFF
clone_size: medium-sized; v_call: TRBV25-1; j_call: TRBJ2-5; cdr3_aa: CASSEFFVRGQETQYF
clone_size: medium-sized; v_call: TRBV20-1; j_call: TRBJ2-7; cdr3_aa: CSARDPASGSLPYEQYF
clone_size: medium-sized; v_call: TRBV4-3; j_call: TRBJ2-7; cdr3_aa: CASSHGTGVYEQYF
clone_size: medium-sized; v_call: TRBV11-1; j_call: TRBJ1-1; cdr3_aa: CASSLDALRAGVRNTEAFF
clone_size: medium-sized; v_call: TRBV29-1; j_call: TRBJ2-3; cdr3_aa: CSVGGTGQATDTQYF
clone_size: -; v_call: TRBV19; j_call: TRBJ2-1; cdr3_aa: CASSVGGIYNEQFF
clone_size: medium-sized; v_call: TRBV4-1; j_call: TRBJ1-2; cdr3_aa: CASSPIRGGYTF
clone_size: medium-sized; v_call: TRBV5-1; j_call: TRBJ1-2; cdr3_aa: CASTWEGPDYGYTF
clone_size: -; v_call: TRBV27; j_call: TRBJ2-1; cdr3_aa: CASSFVGQLVLAYNEQFF
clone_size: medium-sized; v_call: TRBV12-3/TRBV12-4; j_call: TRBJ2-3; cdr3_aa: CASRDGNTDTQYF
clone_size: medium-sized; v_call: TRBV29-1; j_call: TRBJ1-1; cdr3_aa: CSASSGDGNTEAFF
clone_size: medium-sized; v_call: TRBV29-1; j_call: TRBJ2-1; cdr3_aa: CSVEDLLAGAVNEQFF
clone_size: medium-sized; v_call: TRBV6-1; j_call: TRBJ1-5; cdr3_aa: CASSDVENQPQHF
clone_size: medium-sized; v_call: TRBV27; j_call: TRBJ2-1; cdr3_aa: CASSFDSNEQFF
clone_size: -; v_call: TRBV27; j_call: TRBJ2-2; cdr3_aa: CASSPWTSGTGELFF
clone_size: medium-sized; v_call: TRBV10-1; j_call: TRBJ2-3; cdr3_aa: CASSKGTSGADTQYF
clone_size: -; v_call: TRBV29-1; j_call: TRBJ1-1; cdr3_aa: CSVDSPPVKGENTEAFF
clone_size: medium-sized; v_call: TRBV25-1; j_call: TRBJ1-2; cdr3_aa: CASQGTYGYTF
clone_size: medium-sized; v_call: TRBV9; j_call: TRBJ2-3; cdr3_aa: CASSVEAGSTDTQYF
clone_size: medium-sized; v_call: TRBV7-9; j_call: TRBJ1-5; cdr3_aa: CASSRGTVSNQPQHF
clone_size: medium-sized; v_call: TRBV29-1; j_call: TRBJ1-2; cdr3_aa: CSVEVFGVIYGYTF
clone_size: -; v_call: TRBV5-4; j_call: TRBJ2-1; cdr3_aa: CASSLGLAGSYNEQFF
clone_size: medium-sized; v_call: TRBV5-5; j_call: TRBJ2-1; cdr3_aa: CASSLWEQGVDNEQFF
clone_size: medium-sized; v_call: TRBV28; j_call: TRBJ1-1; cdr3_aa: CASSPSRGTVEAFF
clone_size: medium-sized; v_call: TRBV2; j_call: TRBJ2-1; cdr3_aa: CASTVLGGWSNEQFF
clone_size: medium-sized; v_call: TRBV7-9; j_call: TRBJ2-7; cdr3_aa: CASSPTGDDEQYF
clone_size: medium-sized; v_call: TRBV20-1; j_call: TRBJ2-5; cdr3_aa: CSATGQGGRETQYF
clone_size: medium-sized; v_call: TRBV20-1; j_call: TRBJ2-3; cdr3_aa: CSARGAPKPDTQYF
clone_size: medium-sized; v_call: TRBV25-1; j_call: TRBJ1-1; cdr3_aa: CASSPYGGADTEAFF
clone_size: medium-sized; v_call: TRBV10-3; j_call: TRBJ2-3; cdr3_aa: CAISEDSAGRSTDTQYF
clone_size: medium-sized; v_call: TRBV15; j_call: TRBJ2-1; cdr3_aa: CATSRPAYNEQFF
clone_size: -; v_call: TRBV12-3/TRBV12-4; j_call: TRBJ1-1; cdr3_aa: CASSPGGWLAFF
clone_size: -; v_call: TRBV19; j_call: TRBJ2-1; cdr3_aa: CASRDRGNEQFF
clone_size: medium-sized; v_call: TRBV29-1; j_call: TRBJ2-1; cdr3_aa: CSVDLTSSYNEQFF